This T cell receptor beta chain was sequenced during a study of esophageal squamous cell carcinoma tumors (dated by TCRdb to 2020 to 2023). For the wider study: Patients were split into immuno relation high and low groups by principal component analysis with K-means clustering of immunohistochemical T-cell and checkpoint marker values. The purpose of the study was to evaluate TCR repertoire diversity and shared TCR repertoires of T cells in the tumor environment of esophageal squamous cell carcinoma. The approximately 9 cases yielded approximately 1.7 million total TCRalpha reads and under 1.3 million total TCRbeta reads, and around 30,000 and 35,000 of those reads, respectively, were unique. TCR sequencing was performed on 10 or so patients, consisting of five randomly selected high immuno relation cases and five background-matched low immuno relation cases. The wider cohort comprised 50 to 60 surgically treated esophageal squamous cell carcinoma patients in Japan, with 21 high and 30 or so low immuno relation cases.

The CDR3 runs 12 residues from the cysteine to the phenylalanine. Left in the record is the CDR3 DNA by itself, 36 bases read in frame from the first base. For CDR1 and CDR2, the germline V gene (reference sequence) lists SEHNR and FQNEAQ. V and J are truncated by 6 bases and 7 bases respectively, leaving an intervening sequence of 10 bases. Enrollment excluded patients who had received neoadjuvant chemotherapy or who had no clinical information. All of the TCR-sequenced cases shown were male, and each had a subtotal esophagectomy with 2- or 3-field lymphadenectomy. No T-cell sorting was done; instead, RNA was pulled from bulk tumor tissue sections using a Qiagen AllPrep kit. Until RNA extraction, small sections of tumor tissue removed at surgery were kept in RNAlater reagent at -80 degrees C. The paper's findings and limits, for the study overall: TCRalpha and TCRbeta chains were sequenced separately, so chain pairing and recognized antigens remained unknown. The high immuno relation group had higher significant repertoire counts, although the two groups did not differ in total TCR repertoire counts. TCR repertoire analysis included only a few cases, and CDR3 clonotype-level investigation was not performed. Given the large variation in the TCRalphabeta repertoire, shared V|J recombination candidates may have been selected by chance. Twenty-seven TRAV|TRAJ and about two dozen TRBV|TRBJ combinations appeared shared among high immuno relation cases, including TRAV13-1|TRAJ22 and TRBV7-9|TRBJ2-7. A single dominant TCRalpha VJ recombination with apparently reduced TCRalpha diversity was observed in about 30% of the 10 cases.

Library construction relied on 5' RACE. A PCR using KAPA HiFi with TCRalpha or TCRbeta constant-region primers and a P20EA primer was followed by a nested second PCR with CA2 or CB2. TCR genes were amplified by unbiased adaptor ligation RT-PCR, with reverse transcription by Superscript III and a polyT18-containing BSL-18E primer. Following second-strand synthesis and blunting, the P10EA/P20EA adaptor was ligated to the 5' end of the cDNA, and NotI digestion was then performed. The first and second PCRs ran around 20 cycles of 98°C for 20 s, 65°C for 30 s and 72°C for 1 min. The Nextera XT Index kit v2 Set A was used to index the amplicons, which were then pooled in equimolar amounts and quantified with a Qubit 2.0 Fluorometer. Sequencing was carried out on the Illumina MiSeq platform with 2x300 bp paired-end reads. Regarding the original processing steps: Repertoire Genesis software ver.1.0 assigned each read to V and J genes according to the highest identity with IMGT reference sequences. CDR3 was defined from Cys104 to Phe118 plus Gly119 and translated, and unique sequence reads were defined by distinct V, J and CDR3 amino acids. Shared V|J combinations were selected as significant in both a Fisher's exact test in edgeR and a Mann Whitney U test. After singletons were removed and 500 repertoire combinations were bootstrapped, the repertoire dissimilarity index was calculated with the R rdi package. TCRdb handled the public reads itself, with Q25 trimming in fastp and clone calling in MiXCR, and kept productive beta chains. Records with the same CDR3 protein are collapsed into one entry carrying the most frequent genes and DNA. The V and J calls shown here were made by TCRdb, not taken from the authors' results. Recorded for this sample are about 5,400 distinct CDR3 sequences; about 20% of them occurred a single time. The ten largest account for around 30% of the sample.

In its sample, this clonotype comes out as medium-sized (0.01 to 0.1%). Which antigen it targets is not known. Base qualities are not recorded, but no much larger clone differs from it by a single base. The chain employs TRBV7-9 and TRBJ2-1; perhaps TRBD1 is the D gene, with 5 bases matching. The specimen was tumor tissue. The TCR sequence derives from a man aged 50 to 80 with esophageal squamous cell carcinoma. The base sequence is TGTGCCAGCAGATCAACAGGAAATGAGCAGTTCTTC. The translation is CASRSTGNEQFF.